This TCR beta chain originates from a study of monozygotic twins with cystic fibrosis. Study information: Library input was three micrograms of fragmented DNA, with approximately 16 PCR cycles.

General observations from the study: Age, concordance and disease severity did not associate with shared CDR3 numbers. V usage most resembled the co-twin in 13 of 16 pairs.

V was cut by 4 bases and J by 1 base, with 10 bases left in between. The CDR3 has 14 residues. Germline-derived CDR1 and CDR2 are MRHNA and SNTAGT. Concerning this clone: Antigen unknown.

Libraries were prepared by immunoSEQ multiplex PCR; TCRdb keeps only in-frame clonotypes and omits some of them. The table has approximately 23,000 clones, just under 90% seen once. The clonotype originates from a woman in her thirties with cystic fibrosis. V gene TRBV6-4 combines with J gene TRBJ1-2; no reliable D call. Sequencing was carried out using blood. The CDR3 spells CASSAQEINYGYTF. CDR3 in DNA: TGTGCCAGCAGTGCCCAGGAAATTAACTATGGCTACACCTTC.